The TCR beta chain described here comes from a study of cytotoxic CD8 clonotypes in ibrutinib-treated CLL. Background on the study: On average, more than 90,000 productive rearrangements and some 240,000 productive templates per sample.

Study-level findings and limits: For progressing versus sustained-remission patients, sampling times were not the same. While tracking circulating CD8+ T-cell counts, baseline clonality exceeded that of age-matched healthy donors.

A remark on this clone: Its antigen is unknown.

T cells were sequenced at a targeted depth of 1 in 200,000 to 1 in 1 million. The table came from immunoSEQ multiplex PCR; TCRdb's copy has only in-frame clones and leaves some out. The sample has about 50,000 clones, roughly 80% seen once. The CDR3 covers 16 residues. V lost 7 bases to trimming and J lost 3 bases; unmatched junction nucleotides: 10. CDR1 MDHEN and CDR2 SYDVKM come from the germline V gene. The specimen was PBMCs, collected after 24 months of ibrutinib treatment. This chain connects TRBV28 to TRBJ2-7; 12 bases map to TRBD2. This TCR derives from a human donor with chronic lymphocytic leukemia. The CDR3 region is CASIPSLAGGGYEQYF. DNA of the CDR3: TGTGCCAGCATCCCCTCACTAGCGGGAGGAGGCTACGAGCAGTACTTC.